This T cell receptor (beta chain) was sequenced for a study of vaccination and CD4 T cells after COVID-19. About the research overall: Vaccinees got either two BNT162b2 doses or two mRNA-1273 doses.

Treatment noted: 10-day PBMC culture with coronavirus spike peptide pools or control peptides (ViraFEST assay). Peptide-pool expansion of antigen-specific T cells preceded TCR sequencing in ViraFEST. Medium was half-exchanged with fresh IL-2 medium on days 3 and 7. A note on this clonotype: The antigen is unknown.

Once obtained from cultured CD4+ T cells, the DNA was sequenced using the Oncomine TCR Beta short-read assay. TCRdb processed the PCR reads anew with MiXCR; each CDR3 protein has one entry. The table records around 19,000 distinct CDR3 sequences, more than 50% of them present only once. The CDR3 has 16 amino acids. The V gene end was trimmed by 1 base and the J gene end by 2 bases; junction bases not matched to a gene: 7. The chain links TRBV12-3 or TRBV12-4 to TRBJ2-7, with 8 bases lining up with TRBD2. This receptor was identified in a human donor who had recovered from COVID-19. Specimen: CD4+ T cells from blood, cultured in vitro. CDR3 bases: TGTGCCAGCAGTTTAGGAGGACTAGCCAACACCTACGAGCAGTACTTC. Translation gives CASSLGGLANTYEQYF.